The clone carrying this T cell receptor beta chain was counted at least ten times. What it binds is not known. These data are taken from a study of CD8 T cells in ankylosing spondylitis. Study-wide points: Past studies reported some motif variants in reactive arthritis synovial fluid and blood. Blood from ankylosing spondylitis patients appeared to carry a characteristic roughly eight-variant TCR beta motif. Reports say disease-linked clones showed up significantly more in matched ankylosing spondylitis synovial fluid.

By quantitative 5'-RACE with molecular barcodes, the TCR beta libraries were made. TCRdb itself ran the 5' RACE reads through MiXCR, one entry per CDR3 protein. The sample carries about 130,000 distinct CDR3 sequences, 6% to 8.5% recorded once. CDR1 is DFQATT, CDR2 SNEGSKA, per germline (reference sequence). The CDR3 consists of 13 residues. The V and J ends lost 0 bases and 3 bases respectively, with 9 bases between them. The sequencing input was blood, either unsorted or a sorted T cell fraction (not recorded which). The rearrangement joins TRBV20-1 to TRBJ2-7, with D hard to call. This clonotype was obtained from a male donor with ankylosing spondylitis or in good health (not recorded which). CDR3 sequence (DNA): TGCAGTGCTAGAGATCACGGTCTCTACGAGCAGTACTTC. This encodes CSARDHGLYEQYF.